The present TCR beta chain was sequenced within a study of shared clonotypes between healthy human individuals. Study conclusions and caveats: The expectation was that sequencing depth would affect clonotype sharing among donors. Richness estimates generally favored naive over memory subsets.

To note about this clone: Its antigen is unidentified.

Terminally differentiated effector memory CD45RA+ cells were excluded by CCR7 positive selection of CD45RO-negative cells. The CDR3 contains 13 residues. Per germline, CDR1 MNHEY and CDR2 SVGAGI. The V and J ends lost 6 bases and 4 bases respectively, with 10 bases between them. It was at deep level that the assay was run. For each subset, genomic DNA was distributed in equal portions over several immunoSEQ plates. Using immunoSEQ multiplex PCR, the repertoire was profiled, and TCRdb retains in-frame clones only, with some absent. Seen here are some 1,900,000 clones, around 96% observed once, and the top ten hold roughly 1%.

The TCR originated in a man between 18 and 35 years old in good health. Sample: naive CD8+ T cells sorted from blood. The chain recombines TRBV6-5 with TRBJ2-1, with D perhaps matching TRBD2 (5 bases). The DNA for the CDR3 is TGTGCCAGCAGCTCCGGACTGTACAATGAGCAGTTCTTC. Translating it yields CASSSGLYNEQFF.